A selection of T cell receptor beta chains follows, all from one sample in a study of cytomegalovirus exposure and HLA in healthy donors. Data came from immunoSEQ multiplex PCR; TCRdb stores just in-frame clones and leaves some out. The sample lists roughly 130,000 clones, approximately 85% occurring once. The sequenced sample was PBMCs. These receptor sequences come from a boy between 5 and 17 years old in good health and CMV-seronegative. Each CDR3 is given with its conserved first and last residue. The order of the fields is CDR3 DNA, CDR3 protein, V gene, CDR3 length, clone size, J gene, D gene. The D gene is left open where the match is weak. Some rows mark clone size as missing; the rest say once, few, many or name a class of expanded clone.

TGTGCCAGCAGTCAGGACAGAACGAACACTGAAGCTTTCTTT | CASSQDRTNTEAFF | TRBV6-5 | 14 | many | TRBJ1-1 | .
TGTGCCAGCAGCTTATCGGGACAGTTCTCCTACGAGCAGTACTTC | CASSLSGQFSYEQYF | TRBV7-2 | 15 | . | TRBJ2-7 | TRBD1
TGTGCCAGCAGCCAAGGGGACAGCTCAATTATACTCAATGAGCAGTTCTTC | CASSQGDSSIILNEQFF | TRBV4-2 | 17 | . | TRBJ2-1 | TRBD1
TGTGCCAGTAGTAGCGGGATGAGGAAGACCCAGTACTTC | CASSSGMRKTQYF | TRBV19 | 13 | . | TRBJ2-5 | .
TGTGCCAGCAGTGGGGGGACAGGGGCTTTATTCGACACTGAAGCTTTCTTT | CASSGGTGALFDTEAFF | TRBV6-1 | 17 | . | TRBJ1-1 | TRBD1
TGTGCCAGCAGTTCCATCCGGACAGTCCCCCGGGAGCAGTACTTC | CASSSIRTVPREQYF | TRBV27 | 15 | . | TRBJ2-7 | .
TGTGCCAGCAGCCCTTCGGGGGACTATGGCTACACCTTC | CASSPSGDYGYTF | TRBV7-9 | 13 | . | TRBJ1-2 | .
TGTGCCAGCAGCCAGTCCGGAGGGGCCCGGGGCACTGAAGCTTTCTTT | CASSQSGGARGTEAFF | TRBV7-3 | 16 | few | TRBJ1-1 | .
TGTGCCAGCAGTTACGGGGGGACCACCACAGATACGCAGTATTTT | CASSYGGTTTDTQYF | TRBV9 | 15 | . | TRBJ2-3 | TRBD2
TGTGCCAGCTCACCTTCTAGCACAGATACGCAGTATTTT | CASSPSSTDTQYF | TRBV18 | 13 | . | TRBJ2-3 | .
TGTGCCTGGAGTGAACAATCTGAAGCTTTCTTT | CAWSEQSEAFF | TRBV30 | 11 | . | TRBJ1-1 | .
TGCGCCAGCAGTCACAGCGGGAGGGCCGCCGGGGAGCTGTTTTTT | CASSHSGRAAGELFF | TRBV23-1 | 15 | few | TRBJ2-2 | TRBD2
TGTGCCAGCAGAGGGACAGGGGCCACCCACAACCTTATGAACACTGAAGCTTTCTTT | CASRGTGATHNLMNTEAFF | TRBV27 | 19 | . | TRBJ1-1 | TRBD1
TGTGCCAGCAGCCCATCGGGACTCTACGGGAACGAGCAGTACTTC | CASSPSGLYGNEQYF | TRBV5-6 | 15 | . | TRBJ2-7 | .
TGTGCCAGCAGTGAAGAAGGGGGACAGGGACATCAGCCCCAGCATTTT | CASSEEGGQGHQPQHF | TRBV6-1 | 16 | once | TRBJ1-5 | TRBD1
TGTGCCTGGAGTAGGCCCTTAACGGGGGGCGCCCACGAGCAGTACTTC | CAWSRPLTGGAHEQYF | TRBV30 | 16 | . | TRBJ2-7 | .
TGTGCCAGCAGCTCCTTCCCGGGGATACGCACTGAAGCTTTCTTT | CASSSFPGIRTEAFF | TRBV7-3 | 15 | . | TRBJ1-1 | .
TGCGCCAGCAGCCAAGTCGCGAACCCGAATGAAAAACTGTTTTTT | CASSQVANPNEKLFF | TRBV4-1 | 15 | . | TRBJ1-4 | .
TGTGCCAGCTCACGGGCTAGCGGGGACTACGAGCAGTACTTC | CASSRASGDYEQYF | TRBV18 | 14 | . | TRBJ2-7 | TRBD2
TGTGCCAGCAGCTTAGATGTAGGGGGTGAAGCTTTCTTT | CASSLDVGGEAFF | TRBV7-9 | 13 | . | TRBJ1-1 | .
TGTGCCAGCAGCCGGACTCCGGGAGGGTTGGACACTGAAGCTTTCTTT | CASSRTPGGLDTEAFF | TRBV27 | 16 | . | TRBJ1-1 | .
TGTGCCAGCAGTGAGGAGAGCTATAATTCACCCCTCCACTTT | CASSEESYNSPLHF | TRBV2 | 14 | . | TRBJ1-6 | .
TGTGCCACCAGCAGAGATTCTAGCCCTGAGACCCAGTACTTC | CATSRDSSPETQYF | TRBV15 | 14 | . | TRBJ2-5 | .
TGTGCCATCAGTGAGTTAAGCGGGAGGGTTTACAATGAGCAGTTCTTC | CAISELSGRVYNEQFF | TRBV10-3 | 16 | . | TRBJ2-1 | TRBD2
TGTGCCAGCAGCCCGGGGAACGGCCCTGAAGCTTTCTTT | CASSPGNGPEAFF | TRBV11-1 | 13 | . | TRBJ1-1 | .
TGTGCCAGCAGCCAACCTAGCGGGAGCCTGTACAATGAGCAGTTCTTC | CASSQPSGSLYNEQFF | TRBV4-2 | 16 | . | TRBJ2-1 | TRBD2
TGTGCCAGCAGCTTAGAGCGGGTTCCGGGTAACGTCCTGACTTTC | CASSLERVPGNVLTF | TRBV4-2 | 15 | few | TRBJ2-6 | .
TGCGCCAGCAGCTTGGACAGTAGTGGCTACACCTTC | CASSLDSSGYTF | TRBV5-1 | 12 | few | TRBJ1-2 | .
TGTGCCAGCAGCTTAAACCCGGGGAGTGGCACTGAAGCTTTCTTT | CASSLNPGSGTEAFF | TRBV7-3 | 15 | . | TRBJ1-1 | .
TGCAGCGTAACCGGGACAGACTATGGCTACACCTTC | CSVTGTDYGYTF | TRBV29-1 | 12 | . | TRBJ1-2 | TRBD1
TGCGCCAGCAGCCAAGACCCAGGGTCCCCCTATGGCTACACCTTC | CASSQDPGSPYGYTF | TRBV4-3 | 15 | few | TRBJ1-2 | .
TGTGCCAGTAGTCCTTGGACAGGGAATGAAAAACTGTTTTTT | CASSPWTGNEKLFF | TRBV19 | 14 | . | TRBJ1-4 | TRBD1
TGTGCCTGGAGTGTACGGGTCTGGGGGAGGGCCCCAGAGACCCAGTACTTC | CAWSVRVWGRAPETQYF | TRBV30 | 17 | . | TRBJ2-5 | TRBD2
TGCGCCAGCAGCCATCAACAGGGGACAGGGGGCTACCCCTTC | CASSHQQGTGGYPF | TRBV4-3 | 14 | . | TRBJ1-2 | TRBD1
TGTGCCAGCTCACCGCCGGGACAGGGGGGTTCACCCCTCCACTTT | CASSPPGQGGSPLHF | TRBV18 | 15 | . | TRBJ1-6 | TRBD1
TGTGCCAGCAGACAACAGAGTTCCTACGAGCAGTACTTC | CASRQQSSYEQYF | TRBV6-5 | 13 | . | TRBJ2-7 | .
TGTGCCAGCAGTCTGGGACTAGCGGACGAGCAGTTCTTC | CASSLGLADEQFF | TRBV27 | 13 | . | TRBJ2-1 | TRBD2
TGTGCCAGCGGAGGGAATGAGCAGTTCTTC | CASGGNEQFF | TRBV9 | 10 | . | TRBJ2-1 | .
TGTGCCTGGATTTTGGGCCTTAGAATGAACACTGAAGCTTTCTTT | CAWILGLRMNTEAFF | TRBV30 | 15 | . | TRBJ1-1 | .
TGTGCCAGCAGCGGGGACAGGCATGGCTACACCTTC | CASSGDRHGYTF | TRBV14 | 12 | . | TRBJ1-2 | TRBD1
TGTGCCAGCAGCCCAAATAATTCACCCCTCCACTTT | CASSPNNSPLHF | TRBV5-4 | 12 | . | TRBJ1-6 | .
TGCGCCAGCAGCCAAGATGTGCCCCCAGGGGGCCGCTATGGCTACACCTTC | CASSQDVPPGGRYGYTF | TRBV4-3 | 17 | . | TRBJ1-2 | TRBD1
TGTGCCAGCAGCTTATCGAGCGGGAGACGGGAGCTGTTTTTT | CASSLSSGRRELFF | TRBV7-3 | 14 | . | TRBJ2-2 | TRBD2
TGCGCCAGCAGCCAAAGGACTAGCTACGAGCAGTACTTC | CASSQRTSYEQYF | TRBV4-3 | 13 | . | TRBJ2-7 | TRBD2
TGTGCCAGCAGATATAGCGGGATAAACTCCTACAATGAGCAGTTCTTC | CASRYSGINSYNEQFF | TRBV5-6 | 16 | . | TRBJ2-1 | TRBD2